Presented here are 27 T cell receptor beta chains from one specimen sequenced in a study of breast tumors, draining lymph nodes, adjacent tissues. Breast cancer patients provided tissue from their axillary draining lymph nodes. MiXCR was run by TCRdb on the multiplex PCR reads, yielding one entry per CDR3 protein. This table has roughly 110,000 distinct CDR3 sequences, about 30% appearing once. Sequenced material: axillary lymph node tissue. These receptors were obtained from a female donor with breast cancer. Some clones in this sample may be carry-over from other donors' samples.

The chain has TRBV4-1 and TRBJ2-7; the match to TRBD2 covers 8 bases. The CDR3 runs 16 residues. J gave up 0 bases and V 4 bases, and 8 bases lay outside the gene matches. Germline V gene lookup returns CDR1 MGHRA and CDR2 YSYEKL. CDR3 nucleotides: TGCGCCAGCAGCCCCGGGTGGCTAGCGGGCTCCTACGAGCAGTACTTC. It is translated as CASSPGWLAGSYEQYF.

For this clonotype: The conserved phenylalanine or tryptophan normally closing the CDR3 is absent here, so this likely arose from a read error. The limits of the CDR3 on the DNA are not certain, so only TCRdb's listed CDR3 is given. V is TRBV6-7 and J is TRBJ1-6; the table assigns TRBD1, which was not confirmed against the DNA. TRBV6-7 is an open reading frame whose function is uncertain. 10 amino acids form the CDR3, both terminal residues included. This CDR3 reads CASNPGQEDE.

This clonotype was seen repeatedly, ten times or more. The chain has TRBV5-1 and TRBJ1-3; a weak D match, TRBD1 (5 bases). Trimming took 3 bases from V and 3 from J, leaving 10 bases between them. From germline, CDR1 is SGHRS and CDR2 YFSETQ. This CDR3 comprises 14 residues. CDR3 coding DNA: TGCGCCAGCAGCTCCGGGACGGGTGGAAACACCATATATTTT. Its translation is CASSSGTGGNTIYF. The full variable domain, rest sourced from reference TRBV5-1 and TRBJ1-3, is KAGVTQTPRYLIKTRGQQVTLSCSPISGHRSVSWYQQTPGQGLQFLFEYFSETQRNKGNFPGRFSGRQFSNSRSEMNVSTLELGDSALYLCASSSGTGGNTIYFGEGSWLTVV.

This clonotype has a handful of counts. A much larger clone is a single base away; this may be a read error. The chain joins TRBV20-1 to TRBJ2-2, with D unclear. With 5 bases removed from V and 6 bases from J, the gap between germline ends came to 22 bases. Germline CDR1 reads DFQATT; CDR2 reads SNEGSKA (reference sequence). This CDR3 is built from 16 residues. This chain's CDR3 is CSAPVHGGTTPGELFF. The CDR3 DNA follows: TGCAGTGCTCCCGTCCATGGCGGCACCACTCCCGGGGAGCTGTTTTTT.

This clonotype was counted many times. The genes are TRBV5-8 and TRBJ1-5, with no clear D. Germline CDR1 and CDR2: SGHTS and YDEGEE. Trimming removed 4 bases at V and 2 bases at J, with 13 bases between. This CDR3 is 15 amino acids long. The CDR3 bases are TGTGCCAGCAGCGTGGGCCCCATAGGCAATCAGCCCCAGCATTTT. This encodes CASSVGPIGNQPQHF.

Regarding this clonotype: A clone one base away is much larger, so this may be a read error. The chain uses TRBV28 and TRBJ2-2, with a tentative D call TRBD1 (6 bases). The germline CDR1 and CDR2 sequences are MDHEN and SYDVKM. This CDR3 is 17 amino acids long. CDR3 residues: CASSSEKSPRGTGALFF. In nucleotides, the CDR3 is TGTGCCAGCAGTTCTGAAAAATCGCCCAGGGGCACCGGGGCGCTGTTTTTT. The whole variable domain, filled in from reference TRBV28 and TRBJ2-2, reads DVKVTQSSRYLVKRTGEKVFLECVQDMDHENMFWYRQDPGLGLRLIYFSYDVKMKEKGDIPEGYSVSREKKERFSLILESASTNQTSMYLCASSSEKSPRGTGALFFGEGSRLTVL.

CDR3 loop: CASSLVSGGAGSNQPQHF. For the CDR3, the DNA is TGTGCCAGCAGCTTAGTCTCGGGGGGCGCAGGGAGCAATCAGCCCCAGCATTTT. V usage is TRBV7-8 and J usage is TRBJ1-5; D possibly corresponds to TRBD1 (6 bases). The CDR3 length is 18 residues. Per germline, CDR1 SGHVS and CDR2 FQNEAQ. With 1 base removed from V and 1 base from J, the gap between germline ends came to 17 bases.

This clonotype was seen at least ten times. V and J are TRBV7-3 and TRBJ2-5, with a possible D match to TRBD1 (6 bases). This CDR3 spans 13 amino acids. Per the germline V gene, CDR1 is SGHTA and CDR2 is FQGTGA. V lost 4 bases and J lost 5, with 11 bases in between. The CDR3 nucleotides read TGTGCCAGCAGCTCAGGGGTGGGGGAGACCCAGTACTTC. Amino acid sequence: CASSSGVGETQYF.

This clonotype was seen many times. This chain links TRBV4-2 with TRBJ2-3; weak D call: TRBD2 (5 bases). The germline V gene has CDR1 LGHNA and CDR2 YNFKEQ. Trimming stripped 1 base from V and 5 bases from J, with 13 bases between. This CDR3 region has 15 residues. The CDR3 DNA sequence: TGTGCCAGCAGCCAAGTTACCCCCGGAGGAGATACGCAGTATTTT. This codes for CASSQVTPGGDTQYF.

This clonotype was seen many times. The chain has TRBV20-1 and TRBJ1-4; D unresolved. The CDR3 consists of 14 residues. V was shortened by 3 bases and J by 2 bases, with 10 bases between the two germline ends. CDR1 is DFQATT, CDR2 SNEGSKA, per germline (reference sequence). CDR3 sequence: CSASQPETNEKLFF. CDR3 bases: TGCAGTGCTAGTCAACCAGAGACTAATGAAAAACTGTTTTTT.

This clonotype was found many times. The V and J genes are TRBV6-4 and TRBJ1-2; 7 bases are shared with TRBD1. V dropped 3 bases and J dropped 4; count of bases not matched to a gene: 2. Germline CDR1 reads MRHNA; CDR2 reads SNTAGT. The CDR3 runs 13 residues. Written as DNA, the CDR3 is TGTGCCAGCAGTGAAGGACAGGTCTATGGCTACACCTTC. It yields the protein CASSEGQVYGYTF.

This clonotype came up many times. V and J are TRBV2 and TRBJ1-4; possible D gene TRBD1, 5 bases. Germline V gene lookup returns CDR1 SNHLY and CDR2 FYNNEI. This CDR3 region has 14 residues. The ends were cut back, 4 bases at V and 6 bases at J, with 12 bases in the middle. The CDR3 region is CASSGPGGYEKLFF. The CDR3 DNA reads TGTGCCAGCAGTGGCCCGGGGGGGTATGAAAAACTGTTTTTT. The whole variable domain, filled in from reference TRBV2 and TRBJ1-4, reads EPEVTQTPSHQVTQMGQEVILRCVPISNHLYFYWYRQILGQKVEFLVSFYNNEISEKSEIFDDQFSVERPDGSNFTLKIRSTKLEDSAMYFCASSGPGGYEKLFFGSGTQLSVL.

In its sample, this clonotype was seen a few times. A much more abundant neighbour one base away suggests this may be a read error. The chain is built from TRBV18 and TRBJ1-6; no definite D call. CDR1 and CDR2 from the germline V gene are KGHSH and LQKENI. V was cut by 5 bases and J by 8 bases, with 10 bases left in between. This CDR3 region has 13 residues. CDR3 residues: CASSSRTDSPLHF. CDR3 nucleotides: TGTGCCAGCTCATCACGGACTGATTCACCCCTCCACTTT.

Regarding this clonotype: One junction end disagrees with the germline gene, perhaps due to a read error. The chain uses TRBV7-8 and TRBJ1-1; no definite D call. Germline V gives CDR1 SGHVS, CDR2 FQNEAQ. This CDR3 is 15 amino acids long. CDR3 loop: CASSLLTRANTEASF. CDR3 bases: TGTGCCAGCAGCTTATTAACAAGGGCGAACACTGAAGCTTCCTTT.

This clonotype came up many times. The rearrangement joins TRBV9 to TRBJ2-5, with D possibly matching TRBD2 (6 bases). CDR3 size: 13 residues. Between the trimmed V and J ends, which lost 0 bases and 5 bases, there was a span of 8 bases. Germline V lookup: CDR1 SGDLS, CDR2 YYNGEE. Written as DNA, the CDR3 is TGTGCCAGCAGCGTAGCGGGGAGGGAGACCCAGTACTTC. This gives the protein CASSVAGRETQYF.

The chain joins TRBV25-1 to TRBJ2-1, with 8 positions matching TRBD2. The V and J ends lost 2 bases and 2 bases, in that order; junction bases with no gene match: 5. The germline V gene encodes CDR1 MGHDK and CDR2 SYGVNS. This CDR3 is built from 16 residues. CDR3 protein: CASSETAGLAYNEQFF. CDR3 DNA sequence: TGTGCCAGCAGTGAAACGGCGGGACTAGCCTACAATGAGCAGTTCTTC.

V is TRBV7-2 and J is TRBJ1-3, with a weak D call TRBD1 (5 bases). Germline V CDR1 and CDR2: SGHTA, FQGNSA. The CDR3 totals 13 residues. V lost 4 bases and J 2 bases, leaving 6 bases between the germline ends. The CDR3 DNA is TGTGCCAGCAGCTGGGGGGCTGGAAACACCATATATTTT. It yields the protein CASSWGAGNTIYF.

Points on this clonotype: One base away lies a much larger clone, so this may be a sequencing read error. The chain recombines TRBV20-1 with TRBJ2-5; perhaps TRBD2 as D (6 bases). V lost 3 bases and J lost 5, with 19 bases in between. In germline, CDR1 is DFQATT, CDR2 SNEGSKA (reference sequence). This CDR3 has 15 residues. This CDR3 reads CSARGGPGGSETQYF. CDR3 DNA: TGCAGTGCTAGGGGGGGTCCCGGAGGATCCGAGACCCAGTACTTC.

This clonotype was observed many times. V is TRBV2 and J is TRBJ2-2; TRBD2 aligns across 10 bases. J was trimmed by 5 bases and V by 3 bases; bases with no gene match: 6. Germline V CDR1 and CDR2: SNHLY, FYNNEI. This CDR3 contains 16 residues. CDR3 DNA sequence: TGTGCCAGCAGTGAGGTAGCGGGAGGCCTTACCGGGGAGCTGTTTTTT. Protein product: CASSEVAGGLTGELFF.

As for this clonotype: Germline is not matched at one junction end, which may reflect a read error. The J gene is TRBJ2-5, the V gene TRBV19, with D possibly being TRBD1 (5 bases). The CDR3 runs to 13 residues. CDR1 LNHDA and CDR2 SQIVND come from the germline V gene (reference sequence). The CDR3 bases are TGTGACAGTAGTATACAGGAACAAGAGACCCAGTACTTC. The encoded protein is CDSSIQEQETQYF.

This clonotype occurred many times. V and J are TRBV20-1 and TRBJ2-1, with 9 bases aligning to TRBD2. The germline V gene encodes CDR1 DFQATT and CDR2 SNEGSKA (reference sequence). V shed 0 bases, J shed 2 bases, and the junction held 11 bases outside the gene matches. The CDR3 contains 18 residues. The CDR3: CSARDPARGGAAYNEQFF. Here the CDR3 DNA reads TGCAGTGCTAGAGATCCTGCGCGCGGGGGGGCCGCCTACAATGAGCAGTTCTTC.

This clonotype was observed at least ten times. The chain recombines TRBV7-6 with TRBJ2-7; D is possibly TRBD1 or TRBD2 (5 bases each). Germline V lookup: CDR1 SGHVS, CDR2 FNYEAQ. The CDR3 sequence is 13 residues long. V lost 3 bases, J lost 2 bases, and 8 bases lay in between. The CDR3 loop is CASSLGETYEQYF. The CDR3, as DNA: TGTGCCAGCAGCTTGGGGGAAACCTACGAGCAGTACTTC.

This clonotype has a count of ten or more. The DNA for the CDR3 is TGCAGCGTTGGAACCCCGGGGGGGACCCAGTACTTC. It codes for CSVGTPGGTQYF. The gene calls are TRBV29-1 and TRBJ2-5, with 7 nucleotides matching TRBD2. V dropped 4 bases and J dropped 7; count of bases not matched to a gene: 6. Germline V gene lookup returns CDR1 SQVTM and CDR2 ANQGSEA. CDR3 length: 12 amino acids.

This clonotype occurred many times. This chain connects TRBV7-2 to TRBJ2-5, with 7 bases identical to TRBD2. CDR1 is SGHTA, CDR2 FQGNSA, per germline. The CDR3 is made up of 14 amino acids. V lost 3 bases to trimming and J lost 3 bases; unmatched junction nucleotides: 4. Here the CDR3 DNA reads TGTGCCAGCAGCTTCAGAGCGGGGAAAGAGACCCAGTACTTC. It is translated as CASSFRAGKETQYF.

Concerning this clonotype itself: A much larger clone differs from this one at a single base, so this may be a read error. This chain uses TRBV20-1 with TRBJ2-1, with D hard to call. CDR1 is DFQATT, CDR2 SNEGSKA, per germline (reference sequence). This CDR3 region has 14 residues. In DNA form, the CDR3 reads TGCAGTGCTAGAGATATCACAGTATACACTGAGCAGTTCTTC. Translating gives CSARDITVYTEQFF.

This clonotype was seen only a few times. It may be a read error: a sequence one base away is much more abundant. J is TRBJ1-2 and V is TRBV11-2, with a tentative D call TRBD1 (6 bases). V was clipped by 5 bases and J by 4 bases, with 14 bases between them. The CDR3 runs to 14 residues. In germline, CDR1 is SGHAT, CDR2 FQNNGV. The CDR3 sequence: CASSLTGSTYGYTF. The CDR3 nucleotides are TGTGCCAGCAGCCTTACAGGGTCCACCTATGGCTACACCTTC.

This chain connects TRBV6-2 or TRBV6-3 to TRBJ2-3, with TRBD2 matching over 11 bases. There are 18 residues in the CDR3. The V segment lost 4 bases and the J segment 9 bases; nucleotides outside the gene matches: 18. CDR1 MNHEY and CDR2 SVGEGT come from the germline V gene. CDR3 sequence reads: CASSLASGGTIDGGTQYF. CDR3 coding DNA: TGTGCCAGCAGTTTGGCTAGCGGGGGGACTATTGATGGAGGGACGCAGTATTTT.